Listed below are T cell receptor beta chains from one sample, sequenced in a study of siplizumab effects on memory and regulatory T cells. This table comes from immunoSEQ multiplex PCR, and its TCRdb copy is limited to in-frame clones, with some not included. The sample includes about 56,000 clones, over 95% seen only once; the top ten take 0.9% to 1.2%. The sequenced material came from naive CD8+ T cells sorted from blood. Source of these receptors: a human donor in good health. CDR3s include the opening cysteine and the closing phenylalanine or tryptophan. A D gene is named only where the DNA matches it firmly. A clone size is listed for some rows: how often the clone was seen (once, few, many), or a class if it is expanded.

v_call	d_call	j_call	clone_size	cdr3_nt	cdr3_aa
TRBV5-6	.	TRBJ2-5	once	TGTGCCAGCAGCTTGGCCCTCCAAGAGACCCAGTACTTC	CASSLALQETQYF
TRBV7-8	.	TRBJ2-4	.	TGTGCCAGCAGCTCCCGGGACACCCAAAACATTCAGTACTTC	CASSSRDTQNIQYF
TRBV5-5	.	TRBJ2-7	.	TGTGCCAGCAGCTTGGAACGACTCTCCTACGAGCAGTACTTC	CASSLERLSYEQYF
TRBV27	TRBD1	TRBJ1-1	.	TGTGCCAGCAGTTGGACAGGGCGGACTGAAGCTTTCTTT	CASSWTGRTEAFF
TRBV29-1	TRBD1	TRBJ1-1	.	TGCAGCGTGGGAAGGGGGCTGAACACTGAAGCTTTCTTT	CSVGRGLNTEAFF
TRBV6-5	TRBD1	TRBJ2-5	.	TGTGCCAGCAGTAAGGACAGGGGGGAGACCCAGTACTTC	CASSKDRGETQYF
TRBV4-1	TRBD1	TRBJ1-4	.	TGCGCCAGCAGCACAGGGGACATAACTAATGAAAAACTGTTTTTT	CASSTGDITNEKLFF
TRBV19	.	TRBJ2-3	.	TGTGCCAGTAGTATAGCGGGAGTGGGCACAGATACGCAGTATTTT	CASSIAGVGTDTQYF
TRBV19	.	TRBJ1-5	.	TGTGCCAGTAGTATTCCGGCCCAACCCCAGCATTTT	CASSIPAQPQHF
TRBV28	.	TRBJ2-1	.	TGTGCCAGCAGTTTGACCGGAACTTACAATGAGCAGTTCTTC	CASSLTGTYNEQFF
TRBV6-5	TRBD1	TRBJ1-2	.	TGTGCCAGCAGACACCGGGACAGGGCTAATCTGGGCTACACCTTC	CASRHRDRANLGYTF
TRBV7-9	.	TRBJ2-1	.	TGTGCCAGCAGCCTGGTCTACAATGAGCAGTTCTTC	CASSLVYNEQFF
TRBV27	TRBD1	TRBJ2-7	.	TGTGCCAGCAGGGCACAGGGGGCTTTCGACGAGCAGTACTTC	CASRAQGAFDEQYF
TRBV27	.	TRBJ1-2	.	TGTGCCAGCGGACGGGACGGCCCTAACTATGGCTACACCTTC	CASGRDGPNYGYTF
TRBV6-5	.	TRBJ2-7	.	TGTGCCAGCAGTCCTGGACTGGGGACCTACGAGCAGTACTTC	CASSPGLGTYEQYF
TRBV6-5	.	TRBJ2-3	.	TGTGCCAGCAGGGACAGATTTGCTAGCACAGATACGCAGTATTTT	CASRDRFASTDTQYF
TRBV13	.	TRBJ1-1	.	TGTGCCAGCAGCTTAAGCCTACAGGGCGATGAAGCTTTCTTT	CASSLSLQGDEAFF
TRBV11-3	TRBD1	TRBJ1-1	.	TGTGCCAGCAGCGGGACAGGGGAGGCTTTCTTT	CASSGTGEAFF
TRBV27	TRBD1	TRBJ2-7	few	TGTGCCAGCAGTCCCTCCCGAGGACAGGCCTCCTACGAGCAGTACTTC	CASSPSRGQASYEQYF
TRBV25-1	TRBD1	TRBJ1-2	.	TGTGCCAGCAGTGCCTCGGGGCAGGGGGTTTACTATGGCTACACCTTC	CASSASGQGVYYGYTF
TRBV9	.	TRBJ1-5	.	TGTGCCAGCAGCGTAGGGGGTAGGAGCAATCAGCCCCAGCATTTT	CASSVGGRSNQPQHF
TRBV7-9	TRBD1	TRBJ2-3	.	TGTGCCAGCACCCTGGACAGGGGAAGGACAGATACGCAGTATTTT	CASTLDRGRTDTQYF
TRBV15	.	TRBJ2-1	.	TGTGCCACCAGCAGAGATCACCAGCGCTCCTACAATGAGCAGTTCTTC	CATSRDHQRSYNEQFF
TRBV28	TRBD2	TRBJ2-3	.	TGTGCCAGTTCCGAGCGGGAGGGCCTGGATACGCAGTATTTT	CASSEREGLDTQYF
TRBV12-5	TRBD2	TRBJ2-7	.	TGTGCTAGTGGCGTCGGACTAGCGGGAGACTACGAGCAGTACTTC	CASGVGLAGDYEQYF
TRBV9	TRBD1	TRBJ2-2	.	TGTGCCAGCAGTTCCTCAGGGGGCGCTGAATCCGGGGAGCTGTTTTTT	CASSSSGGAESGELFF